This T cell receptor (beta chain) was captured by sequencing in a study of tumor-infiltrating lymphocytes in primary liver carcinoma. Germline-derived CDR1 and CDR2 are MGHRA and YSYEKL. The CDR3 spans 18 residues. For each extraction, RNA and DNA were obtained together from around 20-30 mg of unsorted bulk tissue. Collection of samples drew on five separate regions of each tumor. Synthesis of TCR beta cDNA was carried out from around 500 ng total RNA with a constant-region primer. The TCR beta library was amplified through three nested multiplex PCR rounds in a modified ARM-PCR procedure. In the first two PCR rounds, TRBV1-TRBV30 forward primers were paired with a C-beta reverse primer, and each round lasted approximately 10 cycles. TCRdb called the multiplex PCR reads again in MiXCR, with one record for every CDR3 protein. The sample shows about 200,000 distinct CDR3 sequences, just under 85% of them seen only once.

As to this clonotype: At one end the junction does not follow the germline gene, possibly because of a read error.

Sample: tumor tissue from primary liver carcinoma. The receptor's source is a man aged 35 to 55 with primary liver carcinoma and hepatitis B virus infection. This chain links TRBV4-1 with TRBJ2-3, with 12 bases identical to TRBD2. CDR3 loop: CASNQGGELAGGPDTQYF. CDR3 sequence (DNA): TGCGCCAGCAACCAAGGGGGGGAACTAGCGGGAGGACCAGATACGCAGTATTTT.